The 27 T cell receptor beta chains below come from one sample, sequenced in a study of blood T cell repertoires in COVID-19. Assay: immunoSEQ multiplex PCR; the TCRdb copy retains only in-frame clones and omits some. The sample has some 200,000 clones, about nine tenths seen once. The sequencing sample was made of PBMCs or T cells enriched from blood (not recorded which). These receptors all come from a woman aged 25-40 years who had recovered from COVID-19.

The count of this clone is one. The chain links TRBV5-8 to TRBJ2-1; no reliable D call. Germline CDR1 is SGHTS and CDR2 is YDEGEE. V lost 0 bases, J lost 7 bases, and 17 bases lay in between. The CDR3 contains 16 residues. CDR3 amino acids: CASSLELRLAKNEQFF. CDR3 bases: TGTGCCAGCAGCTTGGAGTTGCGGCTGGCGAAGAATGAGCAGTTCTTC.

The rearrangement uses TRBV29-1 and TRBJ1-1; 9 bases line up with TRBD1. CDR3 length: 14 amino acids. Germline V CDR1 and CDR2: SQVTM, ANQGSEA. The V and J ends lost 7 bases and 5 bases, in that order; junction bases with no gene match: 11. This chain's CDR3 is CSATTGGSGTEAFF. CDR3 bases: TGCAGCGCTACTACAGGGGGCAGCGGTACTGAAGCTTTCTTT. Looking up the rest from reference TRBV29-1 and TRBJ1-1 gives the full variable domain: SAVISQKPSRDICQRGTSLTIQCQVDSQVTMMFWYRQQPGQSLTLIATANQGSEATYESGFVIDKFPISRPNLTFSTLTVSNMSPEDSSIYLCSATTGGSGTEAFFGQGTRLTVV.

In its sample, this clone was seen once. The V call is TRBV7-2, the J call TRBJ1-4; maybe TRBD1 (6 bases). The germline gives CDR1 SGHTA, CDR2 FQGNSA. The CDR3 has 15 amino acids. Trimming took 0 bases from V and 8 from J, leaving 13 bases between them. CDR3 sequence (DNA): TGTGCCAGCAGCTTAGCGCAAGGGGGTGGCGAAAAACTGTTTTTT. Its translation: CASSLAQGGGEKLFF.

V is TRBV7-9 and J is TRBJ2-7; 7 bases agree with TRBD1. Germline lookup yields CDR1 SEHNR and CDR2 FQNEAQ (reference sequence). V gave up 1 base and J gave up 2 bases; unmatched junction bases: 5. The CDR3 has 15 residues. For the CDR3, the DNA is TGTGCCAGCAGCTTAGGGGGCACAGGGGCCTACGAGCAGTACTTC. Protein product: CASSLGGTGAYEQYF. The entire variable domain, with the rest obtained from reference TRBV7-9 and TRBJ2-7, is as follows: DTGVSQNPRHKITKRGQNVTFRCDPISEHNRLYWYRQTLGQGPEFLTYFQNEAQLEKSRLLSDRFSAERPKGSFSTLEIQRTEQGDSAMYLCASSLGGTGAYEQYFGPGTRLTVT.

The chain carries TRBV2 and TRBJ1-2; D not resolved. The CDR3 loop spans 15 amino acids. The V gene lost 3 bases and the J gene lost 4 bases, with 15 bases spanning the gap. Germline values: CDR1 SNHLY, CDR2 FYNNEI. The CDR3 here is CASSEGKEIRYGYTF. The CDR3 nucleotides read TGTGCCAGCAGTGAGGGCAAGGAAATCCGCTATGGCTACACCTTC. The variable domain in full, with the rest retrieved from reference TRBV2 and TRBJ1-2, is EPEVTQTPSHQVTQMGQEVILRCVPISNHLYFYWYRQILGQKVEFLVSFYNNEISEKSEIFDDQFSVERPDGSNFTLKIRSTKLEDSAMYFCASSEGKEIRYGYTFGSGTRLTVV.

The chain links TRBV7-2 to TRBJ1-5; D unresolved. This CDR3 contains 12 residues. Trimming shortened V by 6 bases and J by 7 bases, and 10 bases separated the two germline ends. Germline assignment: CDR1 SGHTA and CDR2 FQGNSA. This CDR3 is CASSPPTQPQHF. In nucleotides, the CDR3 is TGTGCCAGCAGTCCTCCGACACAGCCCCAGCATTTT.

The chain links TRBV5-1 to TRBJ1-4, with TRBD1 as a possible D gene (6 bases). Germline assignment: CDR1 SGHRS and CDR2 YFSETQ. There are 14 residues in the CDR3. V was pared by 3 bases and J by 7 bases, with 13 bases between. The CDR3 here is CASSSERGGEKLFF. In nucleotides, the CDR3 is TGCGCCAGCAGCTCCGAAAGGGGGGGTGAAAAACTGTTTTTT. Full variable domain (rest looked up from reference TRBV5-1 and TRBJ1-4): KAGVTQTPRYLIKTRGQQVTLSCSPISGHRSVSWYQQTPGQGLQFLFEYFSETQRNKGNFPGRFSGRQFSNSRSEMNVSTLELGDSALYLCASSSERGGEKLFFGSGTQLSVL.

The chain joins TRBV3-1 (or the pseudogene TRBV3-2) to TRBJ2-7; 9 nucleotides align to TRBD1. CDR1 and CDR2 from the germline V gene are LGHDT and YNNKEL (reference sequence). J gave up 2 bases and V 4 bases, and 6 bases lay outside the gene matches. This CDR3 is built from 15 residues. For the CDR3, the DNA is TGTGCCAGCAGCCCCTGGACAGGGGACACCTACGAGCAGTACTTC. Encoded protein: CASSPWTGDTYEQYF.

The gene calls are TRBV4-3 and TRBJ2-3; TRBD1 matches 8 bases. Germline V gene sequence: CDR1 LGHNA, CDR2 YSLEER. This CDR3 is 18 amino acids long. V lost 0 bases to trimming and J lost 4 bases; unmatched junction nucleotides: 12. CDR3 nucleotide sequence: TGCGCCAGCAGCCAAGATCTGTCAGGGGGCGGACACGCAGATACGCAGTATTTT. Translating it yields CASSQDLSGGGHADTQYF.

The chain recombines TRBV6-2 or TRBV6-3 with TRBJ2-7; a weak D match, TRBD2 (5 bases). CDR3 length equals 13 residues. Germline-derived CDR1 and CDR2 are MNHEY and SVGEGT. V lost 2 bases and J lost 3, with 8 bases in between. The CDR3 coding sequence is TGTGCCAGCAGTTACCGGGGTGACTACGAGCAGTACTTC. This encodes CASSYRGDYEQYF.

Here the CDR3 DNA reads TGTGCCAGCAGTCCGCAGTCCTTGTCCGCTTTCTTT. This sequence encodes CASSPQSLSAFF. The genes are TRBV7-3 and TRBJ1-1; D gene unclear. V was clipped by 6 bases and J by 11 bases, with 16 bases between them. Looked up from germline, CDR1 is SGHTA and CDR2 is FQGTGA. This CDR3 is built from 12 residues.

The rearrangement links TRBV6-1 to TRBJ2-7, with D possibly being TRBD1 (6 bases). Germline CDR1 MNHNS, CDR2 SASEGT. The CDR3 loop spans 15 amino acids. Trimming shortened V by 2 bases and J by 2 bases, and 13 bases separated the two germline ends. CDR3 sequence reads: CASSEITGPTYEQYF. Here the CDR3 DNA reads TGTGCCAGCAGTGAAATCACAGGGCCAACCTACGAGCAGTACTTC.

The chain carries TRBV10-3 and TRBJ1-1; the match to TRBD1 covers 7 bases. Trimming cost V 5 bases and J 2 bases; bases outside gene matches: 5. Germline V gene sequence: CDR1 ENHRY, CDR2 SYGVKD. The CDR3 covers 14 residues. The CDR3 spells CAISNDRENTEAFF. The CDR3 DNA sequence: TGTGCCATCAGTAATGACAGGGAAAACACTGAAGCTTTCTTT.

V gene TRBV30 combines with J gene TRBJ1-4; 7 nucleotides align to TRBD1. Germline V gene sequence: CDR1 GTSNPN, CDR2 SVGIG (reference sequence). There are 15 residues in the CDR3. The V and J ends lost 0 bases and 2 bases, in that order; junction bases with no gene match: 3. The DNA of the CDR3 is TGTGCCTGGAGTGTACGGACAGGTACTAATGAAAAACTGTTTTTT. Its translation: CAWSVRTGTNEKLFF.

The chain carries TRBV9 and TRBJ2-3, with 7 bases matching TRBD1. The CDR3 is 17 residues long. Germline V CDR1 and CDR2: SGDLS, YYNGEE. V lost 0 bases and J lost 1; bases outside the gene matches: 8. The CDR3 sequence is CASSVDRGTHGTDTQYF. Here the CDR3 DNA reads TGTGCCAGCAGCGTAGACAGGGGAACGCACGGCACAGATACGCAGTATTTT.

A single count supports this clone. The chain links TRBV28 to TRBJ1-4; TRBD1 aligns across 7 bases. V gave up 8 bases and J gave up 2 bases; unmatched junction bases: 17. The CDR3 length is 18 residues. Per germline, CDR1 MDHEN and CDR2 SYDVKM. DNA for the CDR3: TGTGCCAGCTCCACAGGGGTCTTACGTGAGGATACTAATGAAAAACTGTTTTTT. It specifies CASSTGVLREDTNEKLFF. The full variable domain, its missing parts supplied by reference TRBV28 and TRBJ1-4, is DVKVTQSSRYLVKRTGEKVFLECVQDMDHENMFWYRQDPGLGLRLIYFSYDVKMKEKGDIPEGYSVSREKKERFSLILESASTNQTSMYLCASSTGVLREDTNEKLFFGSGTQLSVL.

The rearrangement links TRBV12-3 or TRBV12-4 to TRBJ1-2; D remains ambiguous. CDR3 length: 13 amino acids. V dropped 8 bases and J dropped 5 bases, with 15 bases sitting between them. CDR3 sequence reads: CASYSGGGYGYTF. CDR3 sequence (DNA): TGTGCCAGCTATTCTGGCGGTGGATATGGCTACACCTTC.

The chain uses TRBV27 and TRBJ1-1; D may be TRBD1 (5 bases). Germline CDR1 is MNHEY and CDR2 is SMNVEV (reference sequence). Trimming removed 3 bases from V and 4 bases from J, with 12 bases in between. CDR3 size: 14 residues. The CDR3 spells CASSFAGGGTEAFF. For the CDR3, the DNA is TGTGCCAGCAGTTTTGCGGGGGGGGGCACTGAAGCTTTCTTT.

This clone was found once. The chain is built from TRBV5-1 and TRBJ2-5; TRBD1 is a possible D gene (6 bases). CDR1 SGHRS and CDR2 YFSETQ come from the germline V gene. Trimming pared 1 base from V and 2 bases from J, leaving 9 bases between. The CDR3 is 14 amino acids. In DNA, the CDR3 is TGCGCCAGCAGCTTGCAGGACAGACAAGAGACCCAGTACTTC. Protein: CASSLQDRQETQYF.

The chain is built from TRBV27 and TRBJ2-1; tentatively, D is TRBD1 (6 bases). CDR1 and CDR2 from the germline V gene are MNHEY and SMNVEV (reference sequence). The V end was cut by 5 bases, the J end by 10 bases, with 12 bases between. CDR3 length: 12 residues. The CDR3 loop is CASSTRQEEQFF. For the CDR3, the DNA is TGTGCCAGCAGTACTCGACAGGAAGAGCAGTTCTTC.

This clone was observed a handful of times. The V gene is TRBV18, the J gene TRBJ1-2; 12 bases line up with TRBD1. The germline V gene has CDR1 KGHSH and CDR2 LQKENI. CDR3 length: 15 amino acids. The trim removed 2 bases at V and 6 bases at J, leaving 4 bases unmatched. The CDR3 reads CASSPGTGGAHGYTF. In DNA form, the CDR3 reads TGTGCCAGCTCACCAGGGACAGGGGGCGCACATGGCTACACCTTC.

This chain joins TRBV9 and TRBJ1-1; 10 bases line up with TRBD1. Germline assignment: CDR1 SGDLS and CDR2 YYNGEE. V shed 0 bases, J shed 11 bases, and the junction held 10 bases outside the gene matches. The CDR3 length is 15 residues. CDR3 loop: CASSVDGTGVKLAFF. The CDR3 coding sequence is TGTGCCAGCAGCGTAGACGGGACAGGGGTTAAGTTGGCTTTCTTT.

This clone appeared a single time. This chain links TRBV5-4 with TRBJ2-5, with D possibly being TRBD2 (6 bases). Germline lookup yields CDR1 SGHNT and CDR2 YYREEE (reference sequence). The ends were cut back, 6 bases at V and 5 bases at J, with 20 bases in the middle. This CDR3 comprises 15 residues. The CDR3 nucleotides are TGTGCCAGCAAGGGCACCCCGGGGGTAGGTGAGACCCAGTACTTC. It specifies CASKGTPGVGETQYF.

This sequence joins TRBV7-2 and TRBJ2-2; 10 bases map to TRBD1. Germline CDR1 SGHTA, CDR2 FQGNSA. The CDR3 loop spans 16 amino acids. V dropped 4 bases and J dropped 6; count of bases not matched to a gene: 8. The CDR3 DNA sequence: TGTGCCAGCAGCTCTGACAGGGGGCGAGCGGCCGGGGAGCTGTTTTTT. It is translated as CASSSDRGRAAGELFF.

V is TRBV6-2 or TRBV6-3 and J is TRBJ2-7, with D possibly being TRBD1 (6 bases). Trimming shortened V by 5 bases and J by 2 bases, and 13 bases separated the two germline ends. The CDR3 runs to 14 residues. Germline values: CDR1 MNHEY, CDR2 SVGEGT. The CDR3 nucleotides read TGTGCCAGCAGTACCCAGGGGTCGACCTACGAGCAGTACTTC. It translates to CASSTQGSTYEQYF.

The chain combines TRBV12-5 with TRBJ2-7; TRBD1 matches 11 bases. The CDR3 totals 16 residues. Looked up from germline, CDR1 is LGHNT and CDR2 is FRNRAP. The J segment lost 5 bases and the V segment lost 6 bases, leaving 12 bases of the junction unmatched. The CDR3 DNA sequence: TGTGCTAGTGGCTGGACAGGGGGCGCGTTTGGGAACGAGCAGTACTTC. It is translated as CASGWTGGAFGNEQYF.

The rearrangement links TRBV4-1 to TRBJ2-3; TRBD1 aligns across 7 bases. This CDR3 is built from 18 residues. V lost 2 bases and J lost 0; bases outside the gene matches: 11. The germline gives CDR1 MGHRA, CDR2 YSYEKL. This chain's CDR3 is CASSQPRDRVASTDTQYF. As DNA, the CDR3 is TGCGCCAGCAGCCAACCCCGCGACAGGGTGGCGAGCACAGATACGCAGTATTTT.